Listed below are T cell receptor beta chains from one sample, sequenced in a study of blood T cell repertoires in COVID-19. Using immunoSEQ multiplex PCR, the repertoire was profiled, and TCRdb retains in-frame clones only, with some absent. The top ten hold about a sixth of the sample, which has about 100,000 clones, 79% seen once. The specimen was peripheral blood. Receptors were obtained from a woman older than 75 with active or convalescent COVID-19. The CDR3 runs from the conserved cysteine through the conserved F or W. A D gene is named only where the DNA matches it firmly. Some rows mark clone size as missing; the rest say once, few, many or name a class of expanded clone.

clone_size	d_call	v_call	j_call	cdr3_nt	cdr3_aa
NA	NA	TRBV7-8	TRBJ1-5	TGTGCCAGCAGCTTAGGGGACACGGACAATCAGCCCCAGCATTTT	CASSLGDTDNQPQHF
few	NA	TRBV5-1	TRBJ2-7	TGTGCCAGTTCGGCGCCCCCCAGCTGGGCTCAGTACTTC	CASSAPPSWAQYF
NA	NA	TRBV18	TRBJ2-5	TGTGCCAGCTCACCAAACAGGGAGGAGACCCAGTACTTC	CASSPNREETQYF
few	NA	TRBV7-9	TRBJ1-4	TGTGCCAGCACTAGGGGTGAAAAACTGTTTTTT	CASTRGEKLFF
NA	NA	TRBV2	TRBJ2-7	TGTGCCAGCAGTGCACAGGGCCCTTCGCGGGAGCAGTACTTC	CASSAQGPSREQYF
NA	NA	TRBV5-4	TRBJ2-7	TGTGCCAGCAGCTCCGGGGACTACGAGCAGTACTTC	CASSSGDYEQYF
NA	TRBD1	TRBV18	TRBJ2-5	TGTGCCAGCTCACCTCAAGGGGGCCTAGAGACCCAGTACTTC	CASSPQGGLETQYF
NA	TRBD1	TRBV6-5	TRBJ1-5	TGTGCCAGCAGTTTTCCGACAGGGGAGGGCAATCAGCCCCAGCATTTT	CASSFPTGEGNQPQHF
NA	TRBD2	TRBV5-1	TRBJ2-3	TGTGCCAGCAGCTTGGCCGGGGGGACTAGCGGTTATACGCAGTATTTT	CASSLAGGTSGYTQYF
NA	TRBD2	TRBV27	TRBJ2-7	TGTGCCAGCAGGGATAGCGGGAGATGGTGGGAGCAGTACTTC	CASRDSGRWWEQYF
NA	NA	TRBV20-1	TRBJ1-5	TGCAGTGCTAGTAGGGGGAGTGGGGATCAGCCCCAGCATTTT	CSASRGSGDQPQHF
NA	TRBD2	TRBV18	TRBJ2-1	TGTGCCAGCTCACCTGGGCTAGCGGCCAATGAGCAGTTCTTC	CASSPGLAANEQFF
NA	TRBD2	TRBV9	TRBJ2-1	TGTGCCAGCAGCGATGGACTAGGCCCTCCGTTCTTC	CASSDGLGPPFF
NA	NA	TRBV18	TRBJ2-1	TGTGCCAGCTCACCAACCGGAGGCCAGGCCGACAATGAGCAGTTCTTC	CASSPTGGQADNEQFF
NA	NA	TRBV14	TRBJ2-7	TGTGCCAGCAGCCAAGATCAGGGTATCCCCTACGAGCAGTACTTC	CASSQDQGIPYEQYF
NA	TRBD1	TRBV6-1	TRBJ1-6	TGTGCCAGCAGTGAAATAGGACAGGATAATTCACCCCTCCACTTT	CASSEIGQDNSPLHF
once	TRBD1	TRBV7-9	TRBJ1-5	TGTGCCAGCAGCTTACAGGGGGATCAGCCCCAGCATTTT	CASSLQGDQPQHF
NA	NA	TRBV6-5	TRBJ1-4	TGTGCCAGCAGCCTGGAGCTGGGTCGAGAAAAACTGTTTTTT	CASSLELGREKLFF
NA	TRBD2	TRBV7-2	TRBJ2-7	TGTGCCAGCAGCTTAGGAGGGCCCGGGACTAATTACGAGCAGTACTTC	CASSLGGPGTNYEQYF
NA	TRBD2	TRBV4-2	TRBJ2-7	TGTGCCAGCAGCCAAGGCCCCCTGGCGGGAGGGGCCTACGAGCAGTACTTC	CASSQGPLAGGAYEQYF
few	TRBD2	TRBV11-2	TRBJ2-7	TGTGCCAGCAGCCTTAGCGGGAGAGGCGAGCAGTACTTC	CASSLSGRGEQYF
once	NA	TRBV11-2	TRBJ1-1	TGTGCCAGCAGCTTAGATTCCGACAGTGAAGCTTTCTTT	CASSLDSDSEAFF
NA	NA	TRBV2	TRBJ1-5	TGTGCCAGCAGTGATTGGGGGGATAGCAATCAGCCCCAGCATTTT	CASSDWGDSNQPQHF
NA	NA	TRBV7-8	TRBJ2-7	TGTGCCAGCAGCCCCAGGGCAGCCACCTACGAGCAGTACTTC	CASSPRAATYEQYF
NA	NA	TRBV7-3	TRBJ2-5	TGTGCCAGCAGCTCCCTCGGGGGTCCCCAAGAGACCCAGTACTTC	CASSSLGGPQETQYF
NA	NA	TRBV7-9	TRBJ2-1	TGTGCCAGCAGCTCGTACAGGTTCAATGAGCAGTTCTTC	CASSSYRFNEQFF
NA	NA	TRBV19	TRBJ2-5	TGTGCCAGTAGCAGGAATAGGGGGGGACAAGAGACCCAGTACTTC	CASSRNRGGQETQYF
NA	NA	TRBV4-3	TRBJ2-5	TGCGCCAGCAGCCAGCAGGGAGGAGAGACCCAGTACTTC	CASSQQGGETQYF
NA	NA	TRBV28	TRBJ2-7	TGTGCCAGCGCGGCGGGATCCTCCTACGAGCAGTACTTC	CASAAGSSYEQYF
NA	TRBD1	TRBV5-4	TRBJ1-2	TGTGCCAGCAGCTTGGTCAAGGGGGCAAACTATGGCTACACCTTC	CASSLVKGANYGYTF
NA	TRBD2	TRBV18	TRBJ2-5	TGTGCCAGCTCAACAACTAGCGGGAGAGGAGAGACCCAGTACTTC	CASSTTSGRGETQYF
NA	NA	TRBV10-3	TRBJ2-7	TGTGCCATCAGCTTGGGGCTTCCCCTTGCCTACGAGCAGTACTTC	CAISLGLPLAYEQYF
many	NA	TRBV10-3	TRBJ2-7	TGTGCCAGTCGGCCGGGACTCGAGTCCTACGAGCAGTACTTC	CASRPGLESYEQYF
NA	TRBD1	TRBV5-4	TRBJ2-3	TGTGCCAGCAGCTCATGGGACAGGGGGCAAACAGATACGCAGTATTTT	CASSSWDRGQTDTQYF
NA	NA	TRBV10-3	TRBJ1-5	TGTGCCATCAGTGAACGCGGGGAGGGGCCCCAGCATTTT	CAISERGEGPQHF
many	TRBD1	TRBV15	TRBJ1-2	TGTGCCACCAGCAGAGGGACAGGGGGCGCTTATTCTGGCTACACCTTC	CATSRGTGGAYSGYTF
NA	TRBD1	TRBV5-1	TRBJ2-5	TGCGCCAGCAGCTTTGGTGACAGGGGGCAGAGAGAGACCCAGTACTTC	CASSFGDRGQRETQYF
NA	TRBD1	TRBV14	TRBJ1-2	TGTGCCAGCAGCCCCCGACAGGGGGGCTATGGCTACACCTTC	CASSPRQGGYGYTF
few	TRBD2	TRBV7-3	TRBJ2-7	TGTGCCAGCAGCTTAGTCGGGGGGACCTTCAACCAGCAGTACTTC	CASSLVGGTFNQQYF
NA	TRBD1	TRBV19	TRBJ2-1	TGTGCCAGTAGGGGACCGGGACAGTTTAATGAGCAGTTCTTC	CASRGPGQFNEQFF